The 21 T cell receptor beta chains in this list originate from one sample, sequenced in a study of T cell responses to AZD1222 COVID-19 vaccine. Assay: immunoSEQ multiplex PCR; the TCRdb copy retains only in-frame clones and omits some. Found here are 95,000 to 100,000 clones, 90% of them singletons; the top ten hold about 1.5%. The sequencing used peripheral blood, collected on day 0 of AZD1222 vaccination. Receptor source: an adult in good health.

The CDR3 DNA reads as TGTGCCAGCAGCTTATGGGCAACAGCGGACACCGGGGAGCTGTTTTTT. Translating gives CASSLWATADTGELFF. This sequence joins TRBV7-8 and TRBJ2-2; possible D gene TRBD2, 5 bases. The V and J ends lost 2 bases and 3 bases respectively, with 13 bases between them. Germline CDR1 is SGHVS and CDR2 is FQNEAQ. This CDR3 is built from 16 residues.

The chain links TRBV7-9 to TRBJ2-5; D gene ambiguous. Looked up from germline, CDR1 is SEHNR and CDR2 is FQNEAQ (reference sequence). CDR3 length: 12 amino acids. Trimming shortened V by 2 bases and J by 10 bases, and 11 bases separated the two germline ends. The DNA of the CDR3 is TGTGCCAGCAGCTTACTACACCCGGGCCAGTACTTC. Translated, it gives CASSLLHPGQYF.

This rearrangement joins TRBV7-8 to TRBJ1-6; D gene ambiguous. With 4 bases removed from V and 9 bases from J, the gap between germline ends came to 19 bases. The CDR3 has 16 residues. The germline gives CDR1 SGHVS, CDR2 FQNEAQ. Here the CDR3 reads CASSSYQQPRGSPLHF. The CDR3 nucleotides are TGTGCCAGCAGCTCGTACCAACAGCCTCGGGGTTCACCCCTCCACTTT.

The chain couples TRBV5-1 to TRBJ2-2, with TRBD1 as a possible D gene (5 bases). CDR1 and CDR2 from the germline V gene are SGHRS and YFSETQ. This CDR3 contains 16 residues. V dropped 0 bases and J dropped 0 bases, with 9 bases sitting between them. CDR3 loop: CASSLAQGTNTGELFF. CDR3 DNA sequence: TGCGCCAGCAGCTTGGCCCAGGGAACGAACACCGGGGAGCTGTTTTTT.

V is TRBV3-1 (or the pseudogene TRBV3-2) and J is TRBJ2-6; no clear D. Looked up from germline, CDR1 is LGHDT and CDR2 is YNNKEL (reference sequence). Between the trimmed V and J ends, which lost 0 bases and 0 bases, there was a span of 12 bases. The CDR3 sequence is 18 residues long. CDR3 sequence (DNA): TGTGCCAGCAGCCAAGATGCGGCAGCGAACTCTGGGGCCAACGTCCTGACTTTC. Protein sequence: CASSQDAAANSGANVLTF.

The rearrangement uses TRBV3-1 (or the pseudogene TRBV3-2) and TRBJ2-3; D gene unclear. V was cut by 0 bases and J by 4 bases, with 8 bases left in between. Germline V gene data show CDR1 as LGHDT and CDR2 as YNNKEL (reference sequence). The CDR3 covers 14 residues. The CDR3 DNA sequence: TGTGCCAGCAGCCAAGATCCGCCCCCAGATACGCAGTATTTT. It codes for CASSQDPPPDTQYF.

The V gene is TRBV4-1, the J gene TRBJ1-5, with a tentative D call TRBD1 (6 bases). The V gene lost 1 base and the J gene lost 0 bases, with 22 bases spanning the gap. The germline gives CDR1 MGHRA, CDR2 YSYEKL. This CDR3 region has 20 residues. This CDR3 is CASSQARAPGQIDSNQPQHF. In DNA, the CDR3 is TGCGCCAGCAGCCAAGCCCGAGCTCCAGGACAGATAGATAGCAATCAGCCCCAGCATTTT.

The gene calls are TRBV3-1 (or the pseudogene TRBV3-2) and TRBJ2-7, with 8 bases that match TRBD2. V lost 1 base to trimming and J lost 1 base; unmatched junction nucleotides: 0. The CDR3 consists of 14 residues. CDR1 and CDR2 from the germline V gene are LGHDT and YNNKEL (reference sequence). The CDR3 sequence is CASSQVAGSYEQYF. The CDR3 DNA sequence: TGTGCCAGCAGCCAAGTAGCGGGGTCCTACGAGCAGTACTTC.

The chain carries TRBV12-3 or TRBV12-4 and TRBJ2-7, with unresolved D. CDR3 length equals 13 residues. The ends were cut back, 3 bases at V and 4 bases at J, with 10 bases in the middle. The CDR3 reads CASSFSREYEQYF. The CDR3 DNA is TGTGCCAGCAGTTTCTCTAGAGAATACGAGCAGTACTTC.

This clone showed up just once. The chain combines TRBV15 with TRBJ1-6; possible D gene TRBD1, 5 bases. Germline V lookup: CDR1 LNHNV, CDR2 YYDKDF (reference sequence). Trimming pared 6 bases from V and 13 bases from J, leaving 16 bases between. CDR3 length: 13 residues. CDR3 protein: CATRQEGYEPLHF. The CDR3 DNA sequence: TGTGCCACCAGACAGGAGGGGTATGAGCCCCTCCACTTT.

The J gene is TRBJ1-5, the V gene TRBV11-2, with 9 bases matching TRBD1. Germline V gene data show CDR1 as SGHAT and CDR2 as FQNNGV. V gave up 5 bases and J gave up 5 bases; unmatched junction bases: 10. This CDR3 has 16 residues. Here the CDR3 DNA reads TGTGCCAGCAGCCCGTCTACAGGGGGCTCGCATCAGCCCCAGCATTTT. Its protein is CASSPSTGGSHQPQHF.

V is TRBV2 and J is TRBJ1-5; TRBD1 agrees at 9 bases. The CDR3 is 16 residues long. The ends lost 6 bases at V and 1 base at J; junction bases unmatched: 7. The germline CDR1 and CDR2 sequences are SNHLY and FYNNEI. The CDR3 region is CASSATGGISNQPQHF. CDR3 nucleotides: TGTGCCAGCAGCGCGACAGGGGGGATCAGCAATCAGCCCCAGCATTTT.

The rearrangement links TRBV16 to TRBJ2-7, with a possible D match to TRBD2 (6 bases). Germline CDR1 KGHSY, CDR2 FQNENV. V was shortened by 1 base and J by 1 base, with 11 bases between the two germline ends. The CDR3 is made up of 15 amino acids. Here the CDR3 DNA reads TGTGCCAGCAGCCAATTCGATGGGGGGTCCTACGAGCAGTACTTC. It encodes CASSQFDGGSYEQYF.

The chain uses TRBV6-5 and TRBJ1-2; D is possibly TRBD1 (6 bases). CDR3 length equals 15 residues. V lost 0 bases and J 0 bases, leaving 8 bases between the germline ends. The germline V gene encodes CDR1 MNHEY and CDR2 SVGAGI. DNA for the CDR3: TGTGCCAGCAGTTACTCGGGGGGCCCTAACTATGGCTACACCTTC. Protein product: CASSYSGGPNYGYTF.

The chain carries TRBV5-6 and TRBJ1-2; possible D gene TRBD1, 5 bases. This CDR3 has 13 residues. Trimming pared 4 bases from V and 6 bases from J, leaving 13 bases between. Germline CDR1 SGHDT, CDR2 YYEEEE. CDR3: CASSHQGTDGYTF. CDR3 nucleotide sequence: TGTGCCAGCAGCCACCAGGGAACTGATGGCTACACCTTC.

The chain has TRBV7-9 and TRBJ1-6; D remains unclear. From germline, CDR1 is SEHNR and CDR2 FQNEAQ (reference sequence). Trimming removed 3 bases at V and 0 bases at J, with 12 bases between. The CDR3 extends over 17 amino acids. This CDR3 reads CASSFRTDSSYNSPLHF. The CDR3 nucleotides are TGTGCCAGCAGCTTTCGGACGGATAGCTCCTATAATTCACCCCTCCACTTT.

This clone was seen a handful of times. The chain joins TRBV5-4 to TRBJ2-5; 10 nucleotides agree with TRBD2. CDR3 size: 14 residues. CDR1 SGHNT and CDR2 YYREEE come from the germline V gene (reference sequence). Trimming took 4 bases from V and 4 from J; bases not matched to a gene: 4. CDR3 residues: CASSASGGAETQYF. The CDR3 nucleotides are TGTGCCAGCAGCGCCAGCGGGGGGGCAGAGACCCAGTACTTC.

V usage is TRBV6-1 and J usage is TRBJ2-7; D might be TRBD1 (5 bases). Germline CDR1 reads MNHNS; CDR2 reads SASEGT. The CDR3 loop spans 16 amino acids. V gave up 3 bases and J gave up 3 bases, with 18 bases separating them. This CDR3 reads CASSESLETAGYEQYF. The CDR3 DNA follows: TGTGCCAGCAGTGAGTCTCTAGAGACAGCAGGCTACGAGCAGTACTTC.

The chain has TRBV24-1 and TRBJ2-6; unclear D gene. Germline values: CDR1 KGHDR, CDR2 SFDVKD. The CDR3 is made up of 16 amino acids. Trimming cost V 4 bases and J 2 bases, with 11 bases left between them. Here the CDR3 reads CATSDPSGAGANVLTF. In DNA, the CDR3 is TGTGCCACCAGTGACCCCTCGGGCGCTGGGGCCAACGTCCTGACTTTC.

This chain uses TRBV6-5 with TRBJ1-1, with a tentative D call TRBD1 (6 bases). V was cut by 2 bases and J by 5 bases, with 9 bases left in between. This CDR3 contains 13 residues. Germline V CDR1 and CDR2: MNHEY, SVGAGI. The CDR3 protein is CASSYGGGTEAFF. For the CDR3, the DNA is TGTGCCAGCAGTTACGGGGGCGGGACTGAAGCTTTCTTT.

This chain connects TRBV6-5 to TRBJ1-1; a possible D gene is TRBD1 (6 bases). V was pared by 5 bases and J by 4 bases, with 14 bases between. CDR1 is MNHEY and CDR2 is SVGAGI in the germline V gene. CDR3 length equals 14 residues. CDR3 in DNA: TGTGCCAGCAGTCGACGACAGGTGGGCACTGAAGCTTTCTTT. It translates to CASSRRQVGTEAFF.